The T cell receptor beta chain under discussion was sequenced for a study of T cells in women clearing cervical HPV infection. Assay used: immunoSEQ multiplex PCR; TCRdb lists only in-frame clones, some missing. The sample shows around 23,000 clones, and roughly 3% sits with its ten largest clones. A word on this clone: With the read ending 3 residues before the CDR3 end, the germline J gene is used to fill in that end.

Cervical HPV DNA detected by MY09/MY11 PCR, typed by dot-blot. CDR3 size: 15 residues. Germline assignment: CDR1 SGHDT and CDR2 YYEEEE. After removal of 4 bases from V and 3 bases from J, the junction contained 10 bases not matched to a gene. This clonotype was obtained from a woman between 18 and 70 years old with a cervical HPV16 infection that either progressed to CIN3+ or cleared (not recorded which). The rearrangement links TRBV5-6 to TRBJ2-7, with 7 positions matching TRBD1. Sequenced sample: blood buffy coat. The DNA read from the CDR3 is TGTGCCAGCAGCCAAGGAAACAGGGGTAGCTACGAG. This translates into CASSQGNRGSYE. The whole CDR3 reads CASSQGNRGSYEQYF.